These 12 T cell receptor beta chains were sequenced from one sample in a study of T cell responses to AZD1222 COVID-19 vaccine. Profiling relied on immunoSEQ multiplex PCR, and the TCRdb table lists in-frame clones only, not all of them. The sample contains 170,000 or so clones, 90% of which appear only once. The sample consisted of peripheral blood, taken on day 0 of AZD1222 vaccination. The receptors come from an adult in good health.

CDR3 DNA sequence: TGCGCCAGCTCGGGCCTTGTGGACAGCGCCCACGAGCAGTACTTC. It specifies CASSGLVDSAHEQYF. V gene TRBV10-1 combines with J gene TRBJ2-7, with TRBD1 as a possible D gene (6 bases). CDR3 length equals 15 residues. V dropped 8 bases and J dropped 5 bases, with 22 bases sitting between them. In germline, CDR1 is WNHNN, CDR2 SYGVQD (reference sequence).

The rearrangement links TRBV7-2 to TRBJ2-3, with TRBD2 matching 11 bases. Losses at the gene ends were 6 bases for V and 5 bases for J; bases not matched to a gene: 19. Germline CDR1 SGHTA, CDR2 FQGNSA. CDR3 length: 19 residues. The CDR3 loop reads CASSPRGGVAGGPVDTQYF. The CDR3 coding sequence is TGTGCCAGCAGTCCGCGCGGCGGTGTAGCGGGGGGGCCGGTAGATACGCAGTATTTT. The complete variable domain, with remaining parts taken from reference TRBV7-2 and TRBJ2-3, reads GAGVSQSPSNKVTEKGKDVELRCDPISGHTALYWYRQSLGQGLEFLIYFQGNSAPDKSGLPSDRFSAERTGGSVSTLTIQRTQQEDSAVYLCASSPRGGVAGGPVDTQYFGPGTRLTVL.

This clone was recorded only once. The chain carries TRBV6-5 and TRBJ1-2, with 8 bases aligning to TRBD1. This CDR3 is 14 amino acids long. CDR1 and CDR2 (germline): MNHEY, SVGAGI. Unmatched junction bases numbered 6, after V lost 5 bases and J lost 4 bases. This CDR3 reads CASSRGQGVYGYTF. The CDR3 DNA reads TGTGCCAGCAGTAGAGGACAGGGTGTCTATGGCTACACCTTC.

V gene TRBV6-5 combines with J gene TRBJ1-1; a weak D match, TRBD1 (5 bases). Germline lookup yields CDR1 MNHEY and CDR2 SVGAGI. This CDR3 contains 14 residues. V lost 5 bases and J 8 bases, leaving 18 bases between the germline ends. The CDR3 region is CASSPPGRASEAFF. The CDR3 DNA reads TGTGCCAGCAGTCCTCCGGGCAGGGCAAGCGAAGCTTTCTTT.

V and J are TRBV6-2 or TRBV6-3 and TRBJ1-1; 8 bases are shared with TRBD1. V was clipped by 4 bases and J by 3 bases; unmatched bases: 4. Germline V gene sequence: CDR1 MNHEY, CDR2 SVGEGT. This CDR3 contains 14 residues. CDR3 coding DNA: TGTGCCAGCAGTTGGTCGACAGGGGACACTGAAGCTTTCTTT. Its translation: CASSWSTGDTEAFF.

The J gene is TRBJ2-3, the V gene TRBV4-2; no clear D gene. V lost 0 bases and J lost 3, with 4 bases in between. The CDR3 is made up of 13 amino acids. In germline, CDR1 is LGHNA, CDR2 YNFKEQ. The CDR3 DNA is TGTGCCAGCAGCCAAGACGGGACAGATACGCAGTATTTT. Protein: CASSQDGTDTQYF.

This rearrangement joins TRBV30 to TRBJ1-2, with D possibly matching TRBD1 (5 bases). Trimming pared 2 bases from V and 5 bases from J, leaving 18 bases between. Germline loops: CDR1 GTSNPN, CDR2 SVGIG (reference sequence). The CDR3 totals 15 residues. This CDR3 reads CAWSSTRRGGYGYTF. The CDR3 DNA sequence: TGTGCCTGGAGTAGCACTCGGAGGGGAGGATATGGCTACACCTTC.

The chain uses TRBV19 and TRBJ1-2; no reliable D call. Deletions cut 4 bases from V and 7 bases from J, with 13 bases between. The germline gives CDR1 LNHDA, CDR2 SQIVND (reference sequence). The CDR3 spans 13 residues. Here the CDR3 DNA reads TGTGCCAGTAGTAGGCAGGTTGAGAGTGGCTACACCTTC. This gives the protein CASSRQVESGYTF.

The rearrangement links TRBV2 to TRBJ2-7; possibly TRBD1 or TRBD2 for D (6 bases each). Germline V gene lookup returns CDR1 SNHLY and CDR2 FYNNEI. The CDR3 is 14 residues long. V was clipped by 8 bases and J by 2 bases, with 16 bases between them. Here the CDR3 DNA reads TGTGCCAGCGAATTGGGGGGACAAGCCTACGAGCAGTACTTC. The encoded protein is CASELGGQAYEQYF.

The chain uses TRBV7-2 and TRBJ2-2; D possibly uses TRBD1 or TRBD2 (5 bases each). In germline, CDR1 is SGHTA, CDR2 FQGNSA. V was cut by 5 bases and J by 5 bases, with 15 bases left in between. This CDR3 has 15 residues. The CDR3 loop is CASSLGRPGTGELFF. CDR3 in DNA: TGTGCCAGCAGCCTGGGGCGCCCGGGGACCGGGGAGCTGTTTTTT. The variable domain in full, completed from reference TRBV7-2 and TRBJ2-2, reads GAGVSQSPSNKVTEKGKDVELRCDPISGHTALYWYRQSLGQGLEFLIYFQGNSAPDKSGLPSDRFSAERTGGSVSTLTIQRTQQEDSAVYLCASSLGRPGTGELFFGEGSRLTVL.

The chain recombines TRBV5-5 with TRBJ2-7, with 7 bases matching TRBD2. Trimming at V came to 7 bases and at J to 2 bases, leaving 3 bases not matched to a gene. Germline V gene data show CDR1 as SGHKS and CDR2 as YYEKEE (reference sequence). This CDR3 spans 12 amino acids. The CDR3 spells CASGAGAYEQYF. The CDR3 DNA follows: TGTGCCAGCGGGGCGGGGGCCTACGAGCAGTACTTC.

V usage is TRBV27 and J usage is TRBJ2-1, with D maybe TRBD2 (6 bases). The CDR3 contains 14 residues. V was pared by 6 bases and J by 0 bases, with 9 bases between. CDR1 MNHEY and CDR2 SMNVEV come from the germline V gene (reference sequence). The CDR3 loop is CASRGLSSYNEQFF. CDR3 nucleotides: TGTGCCAGCAGAGGACTAAGCTCCTACAATGAGCAGTTCTTC.